What follows is one TCR beta chain and its context. This clonotype was recorded at least ten times. The antigen it binds to is not known. Base qualities were left out, and no much larger clone turns up one base away. This entry comes from a study of T cell repertoires in cytomegalovirus infection (dated by TCRdb to between 2018 and 2021). Looking at the study overall: The HLA type of each donor mattered for the analysis, because public TCR beta signatures pointed to carriage of CMV infection along with the matching HLA type.

Sequencer: Illumina HiSeq 1500. The raw public reads went through TCRdb reprocessing: fastp at Q25, MiXCR clone calling, in-frame beta chains kept. Each entry merges the rows of one CDR3 protein and shows their most common DNA and genes. This sample has approximately 500,000 distinct CDR3 sequences in its table, and about 25% of those were observed once. The leading ten clones occupy under 15% of the sample. For CDR1 and CDR2, the germline V gene lists SGHTA and FQGTGA. The CDR3 contains 15 residues, cysteine and phenylalanine counted. Just the 45-base CDR3 DNA is kept, in frame starting at base 1. Trimming leaves V shorter by 5 bases and J shorter by 5 bases, with the junction holding 8 bases beyond the gene matches. Study-wide findings and limitations: The ex vivo response was dominated by HLA-C-restricted CMV-specific TCR beta clonotypes, which also provided the single most frequent clonotype in two of eight donors. Cumulative frequency of public TCR beta family members discriminated carriers of CMV infection plus the relevant HLA type in this cohort and an independent 352-donor cohort.

The sequencing sample was made of PBMCs. The receptor comes from a human donor in good health (CMV status not recorded). Some clones in this sample may be carry-over from other donors' samples. The sequence is built from TRBV7-3 and TRBJ2-2, with 7 middle bases fitting TRBD2. The CDR3 protein: CASSPGGLLTGELFF. The DNA sequence follows: TGTGCCAGCAGCCCGGGGGGACTTCTTACCGGGGAGCTGTTTTTT.